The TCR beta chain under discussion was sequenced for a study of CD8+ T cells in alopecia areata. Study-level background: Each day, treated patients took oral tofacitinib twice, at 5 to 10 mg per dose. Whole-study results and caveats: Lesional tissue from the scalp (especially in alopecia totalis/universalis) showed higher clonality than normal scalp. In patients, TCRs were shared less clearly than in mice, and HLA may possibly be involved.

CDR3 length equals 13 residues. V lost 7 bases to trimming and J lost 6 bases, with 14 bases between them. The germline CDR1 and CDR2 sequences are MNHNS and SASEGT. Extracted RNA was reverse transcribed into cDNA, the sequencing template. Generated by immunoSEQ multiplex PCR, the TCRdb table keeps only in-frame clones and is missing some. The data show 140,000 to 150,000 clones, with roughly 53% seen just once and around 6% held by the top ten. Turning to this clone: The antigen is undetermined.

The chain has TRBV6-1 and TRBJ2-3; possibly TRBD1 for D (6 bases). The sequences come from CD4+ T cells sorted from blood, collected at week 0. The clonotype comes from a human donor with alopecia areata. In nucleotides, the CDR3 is TGTGCCAGCAAGGAAGGACAGCCCGATACGCAGTATTTT. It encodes CASKEGQPDTQYF.